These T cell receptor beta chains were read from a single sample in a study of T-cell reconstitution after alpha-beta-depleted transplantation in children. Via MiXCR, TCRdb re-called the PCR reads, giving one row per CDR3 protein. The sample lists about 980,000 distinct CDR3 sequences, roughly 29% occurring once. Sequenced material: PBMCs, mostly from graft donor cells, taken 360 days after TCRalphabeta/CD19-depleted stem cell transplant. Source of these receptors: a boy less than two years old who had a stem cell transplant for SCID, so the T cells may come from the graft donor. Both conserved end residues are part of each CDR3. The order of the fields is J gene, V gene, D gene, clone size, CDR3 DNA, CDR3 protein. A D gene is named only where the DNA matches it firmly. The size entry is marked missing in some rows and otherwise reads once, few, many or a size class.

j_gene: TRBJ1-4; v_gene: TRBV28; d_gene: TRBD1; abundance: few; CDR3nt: TGTGCCAGCAGTCTCCCTCTAGGGGGCGGAGTGGCTAATGAAAAACTGTTTTTT; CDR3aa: CASSLPLGGGVANEKLFF
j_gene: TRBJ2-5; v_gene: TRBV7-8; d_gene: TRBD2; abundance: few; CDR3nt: TGTGCCAGCAGCTTCCCGGGTAGCGGGGGGGAGACCCAGTACTTC; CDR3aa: CASSFPGSGGETQYF
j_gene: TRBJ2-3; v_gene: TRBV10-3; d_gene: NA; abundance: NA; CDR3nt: TGTGCCATCAGCTGGCAATCTAGCACAGATACGCAGTATTTT; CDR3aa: CAISWQSSTDTQYF
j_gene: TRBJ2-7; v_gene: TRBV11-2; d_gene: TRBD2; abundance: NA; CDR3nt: TGTGCCAGCAGCCCCAAGCGAACTAGCGGGGGGCAGTACTTC; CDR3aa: CASSPKRTSGGQYF
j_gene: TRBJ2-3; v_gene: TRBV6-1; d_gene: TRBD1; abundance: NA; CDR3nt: TGTGCCAGCAGGGAGACAGGGGCTAGCACAGATACGCAGTATTTT; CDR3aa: CASRETGASTDTQYF
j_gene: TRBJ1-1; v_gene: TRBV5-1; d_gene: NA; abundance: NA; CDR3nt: TGCGCCAGCAGCTTGGGTAGCCCAGCGAACACTGAAGCTTTCTTT; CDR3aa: CASSLGSPANTEAFF
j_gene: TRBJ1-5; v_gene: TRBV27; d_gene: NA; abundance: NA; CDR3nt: TGTGCCAGCAGTTTATGGCGACAGAGCAATCAGCCCCAGCATTTT; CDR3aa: CASSLWRQSNQPQHF
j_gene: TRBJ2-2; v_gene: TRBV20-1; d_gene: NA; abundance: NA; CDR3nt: TGCAGTGCTAGCCGGCGGGACCCGAACACCGGGGAGCTGTTTTTT; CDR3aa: CSASRRDPNTGELFF
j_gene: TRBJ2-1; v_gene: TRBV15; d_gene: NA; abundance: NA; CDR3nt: TGTGCCACCAGCTGGAGGGATGAGCAGTTCTTC; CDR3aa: CATSWRDEQFF
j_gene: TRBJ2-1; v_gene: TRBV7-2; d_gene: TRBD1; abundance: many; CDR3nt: TGTGCCAGCAGCTTAGCACAGGGGAATGAGCAGTTCTTC; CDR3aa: CASSLAQGNEQFF
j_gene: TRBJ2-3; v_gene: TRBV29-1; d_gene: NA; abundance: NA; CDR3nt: TGCAGCGTGGTTGGCGGGGCCGGTCCGGCAGATACGCAGTATTTT; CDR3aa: CSVVGGAGPADTQYF
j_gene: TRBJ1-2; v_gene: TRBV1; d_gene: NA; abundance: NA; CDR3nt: TGCACCAGCAGACAACTGGACTATGGCTACACCTTC; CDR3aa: CTSRQLDYGYTF
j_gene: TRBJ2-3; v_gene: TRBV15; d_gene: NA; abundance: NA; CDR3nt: TGTGCCACCAGCAGAGATTCAGATACGCAGTATTTT; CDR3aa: CATSRDSDTQYF
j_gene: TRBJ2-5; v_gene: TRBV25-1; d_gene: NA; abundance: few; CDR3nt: TGTGCCAGCAGTGTCCCAGGGGTCGAGACCCAGTACTTC; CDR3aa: CASSVPGVETQYF
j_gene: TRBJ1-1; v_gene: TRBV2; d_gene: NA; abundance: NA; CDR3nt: TGTGCCAGCAGCCCCACCTCTACTGAAGCTTTCTTT; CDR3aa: CASSPTSTEAFF
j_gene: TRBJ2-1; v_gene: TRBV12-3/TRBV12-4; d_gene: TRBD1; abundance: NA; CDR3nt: TGTGCCAGCAGCAGTCAAGGACAGGGGGGGCCGCTCAATGAGCAGTTCTTC; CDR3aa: CASSSQGQGGPLNEQFF
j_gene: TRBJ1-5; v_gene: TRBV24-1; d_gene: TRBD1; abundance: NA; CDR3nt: TGTGCCACCAGTGACACGACAGGGGAACGTCCCCAGCATTTT; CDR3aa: CATSDTTGERPQHF
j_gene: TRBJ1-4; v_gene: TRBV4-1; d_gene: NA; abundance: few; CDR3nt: TGCGCCAGCAGCCAACCGGTCCAACAGGGAAAACTGTTTTTT; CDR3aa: CASSQPVQQGKLFF
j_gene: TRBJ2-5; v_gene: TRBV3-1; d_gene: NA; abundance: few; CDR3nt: TGTGCCAGCAGCCAAGACCCCCTGGCGGGAGAGACCCAGTACTTC; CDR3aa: CASSQDPLAGETQYF
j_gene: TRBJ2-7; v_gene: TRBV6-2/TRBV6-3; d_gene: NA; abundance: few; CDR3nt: TGTGCCAGCACTTCAGGCGGCGTACCCCCCTACGAGCAGTACTTC; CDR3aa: CASTSGGVPPYEQYF
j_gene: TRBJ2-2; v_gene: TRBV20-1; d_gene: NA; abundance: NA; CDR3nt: TGCAGTGCTAGAGACCTCCGACCCGGGGAGCTGTTTTTT; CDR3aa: CSARDLRPGELFF
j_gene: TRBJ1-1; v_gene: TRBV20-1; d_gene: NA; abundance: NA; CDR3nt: TGCAGTGCTCCCCGAAGGGCAAAAACCCCGATGGACACTGAAGCTTTCTTT; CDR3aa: CSAPRRAKTPMDTEAFF
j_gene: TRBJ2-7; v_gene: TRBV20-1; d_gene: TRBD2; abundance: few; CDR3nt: TGCAGTGCTAGAGATCCCCTAGCGGGAGCCTACGAGCAGTACTTC; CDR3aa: CSARDPLAGAYEQYF
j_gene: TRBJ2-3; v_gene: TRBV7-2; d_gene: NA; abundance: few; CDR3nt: TGTGCCAGCAGCTTCCGCGTACTGACACCAGATACGCAGTATTTT; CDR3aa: CASSFRVLTPDTQYF
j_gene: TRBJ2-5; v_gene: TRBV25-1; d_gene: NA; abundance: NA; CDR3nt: TGTGCCAGCTCGCTCCCAACGGGGGCGGTAGAGACCCAGTACTTC; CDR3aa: CASSLPTGAVETQYF
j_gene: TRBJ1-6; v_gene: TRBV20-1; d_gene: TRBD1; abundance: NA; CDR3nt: TGCAGTGCTAGTCCGACAGGGAGCCCTTACAGCTCCTATAATTCACCCCTCCACTTT; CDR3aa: CSASPTGSPYSSYNSPLHF
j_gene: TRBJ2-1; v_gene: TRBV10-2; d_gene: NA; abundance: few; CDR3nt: TGCGCCAGCAGGGTTGGGCGGCCTTACAATGAGCAGTTCTTC; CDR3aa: CASRVGRPYNEQFF
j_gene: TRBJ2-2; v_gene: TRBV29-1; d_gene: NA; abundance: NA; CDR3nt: TGCAGCGCCTATACAGGGTTCGGGGAGCTGTTTTTT; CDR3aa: CSAYTGFGELFF
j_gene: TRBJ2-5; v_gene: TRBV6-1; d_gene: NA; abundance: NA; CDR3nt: TGTGCCAGCAGATGGACCGCAGTCGGAGAGACCCAGTACTTC; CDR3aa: CASRWTAVGETQYF